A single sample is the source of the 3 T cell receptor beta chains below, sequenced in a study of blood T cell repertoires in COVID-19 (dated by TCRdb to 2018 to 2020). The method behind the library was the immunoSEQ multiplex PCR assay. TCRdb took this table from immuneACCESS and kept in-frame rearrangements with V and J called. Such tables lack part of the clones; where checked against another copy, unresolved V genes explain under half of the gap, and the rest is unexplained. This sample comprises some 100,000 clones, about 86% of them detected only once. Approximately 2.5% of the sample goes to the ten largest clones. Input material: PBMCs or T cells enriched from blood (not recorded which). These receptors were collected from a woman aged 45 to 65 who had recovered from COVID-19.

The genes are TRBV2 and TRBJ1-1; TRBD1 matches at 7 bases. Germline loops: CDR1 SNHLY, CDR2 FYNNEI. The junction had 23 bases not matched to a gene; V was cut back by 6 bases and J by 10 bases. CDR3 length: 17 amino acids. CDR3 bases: TGTGCCAGCAGCCCTGACAGGGTTTTGATGAGGAGTGAATCAGCTTTCTTT. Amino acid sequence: CASSPDRVLMRSESAFF.

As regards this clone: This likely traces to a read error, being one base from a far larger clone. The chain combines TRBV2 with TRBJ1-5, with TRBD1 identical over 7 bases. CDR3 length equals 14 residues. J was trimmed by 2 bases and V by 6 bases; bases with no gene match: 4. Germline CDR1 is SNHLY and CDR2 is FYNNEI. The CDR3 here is CASRRQGGNQPQHF. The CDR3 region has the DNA TGTGCCAGCAGGCGACAGGGCGGCAATCAGCCCCAGCATTTT. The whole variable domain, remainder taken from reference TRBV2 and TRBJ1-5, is EPEVTQTPSHQVTQMGQEVILRCVPISNHLYFYWYRQILGQKVEFLVSFYNNEISEKSEIFDDQFSVERPDGSNFTLKIRSTKLEDSAMYFCASRRQGGNQPQHFGDGTRLSIL.

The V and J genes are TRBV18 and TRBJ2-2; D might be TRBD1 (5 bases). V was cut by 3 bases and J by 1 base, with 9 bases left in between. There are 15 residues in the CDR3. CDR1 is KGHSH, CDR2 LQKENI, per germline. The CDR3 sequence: CASSPIRENTGELFF. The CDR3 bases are TGTGCCAGCTCACCTATCAGGGAGAACACCGGGGAGCTGTTTTTT.